This entry is about one TCR beta chain. In the original analysis: Counts of nucleated cells, estimated from reference gene primer amplification, were obtained. The protocol was immunoSEQ multiplex PCR, while the TCRdb copy is restricted to in-frame clones and leaves out a portion. D and trimming come from the DNA, and the V and J calls and clone size come from that table. The table includes just over 70,000 clones, around nine tenths detected once. This sample stems from a study of blood T cell repertoires in COVID-19. The CDR3 runs 18 residues. The germline CDR1 and CDR2 sequences are SGHAT and FQNNGV. V dropped 0 bases and J dropped 2 bases, with 17 bases sitting between them.

The TCR was taken from a human donor in a cohort sampled during active COVID-19. Input material: peripheral blood. J is TRBJ1-3 and V is TRBV11-2; D might be TRBD1 (5 bases). CDR3 nucleotides: TGTGCCAGCAGCTTAGATCGAGGCAACTACAGGACTGGAAACACCATATATTTT. This sequence encodes CASSLDRGNYRTGNTIYF. Together with reference TRBV11-2 and TRBJ1-3, the CDR3 gives the full variable domain: EAGVAQSPRYKIIEKRQSVAFWCNPISGHATLYWYQQILGQGPKLLIQFQNNGVVDDSQLPKDRFSAERLKGVDSTLKIQPAKLEDSAVYLCASSLDRGNYRTGNTIYFGEGSWLTVV.